Included here is one TCR beta chain sequence, with context. The sample originates from a study of T cell responses to AZD1222 COVID-19 vaccine. The germline CDR1 and CDR2 sequences are MNHEY and SMNVEV (reference sequence). This CDR3 has 12 amino acids. Losses at the gene ends were 5 bases for V and 11 bases for J; bases not matched to a gene: 7. Produced via immunoSEQ multiplex PCR; TCRdb's table is partial and in-frame only. The sample has under 200,000 clones, roughly 91% seen once. V gene TRBV27 combines with J gene TRBJ1-1; 8 nucleotides align to TRBD1. The source material was peripheral blood, sampled on day 0 of AZD1222 vaccination. This receptor was taken from an adult in good health. The CDR3 coding sequence is TGTGCCAGCAGTACCTACAGGGGGTATGCTTTCTTT. The encoded protein is CASSTYRGYAFF.